This TCR beta chain is from a study of blood T cell repertoires in COVID-19. There are a few counts of this clone. TCRdb keeps only in-frame clones here, not all; method: immunoSEQ multiplex PCR. The sample holds 70,000 to 75,000 clones, less than 80% seen once. This CDR3 is built from 17 residues. Germline V CDR1 and CDR2: MRHNA, SNTAGT. V lost 10 bases and J lost 5, with 29 bases in between. This clonotype originated in a man aged 55-75 years with active or convalescent COVID-19. Sequencing used peripheral blood. The chain has TRBV6-4 and TRBJ1-2, with a weak D call TRBD1 (6 bases). The CDR3 loop reads CANLDREHRLGGYGYTF. CDR3 DNA sequence: TGTGCCAATCTAGACCGGGAACACCGCCTAGGGGGTTATGGCTACACCTTC.